This TCR beta chain was identified in a study of OX40 agonist ivuxolimab in advanced cancers. The wider study: Three partial responders included one hepatocellular carcinoma patient and two cutaneous melanoma patients.

Germline V gene data show CDR1 as MNHNS and CDR2 as SASEGT. This CDR3 is 17 amino acids long. Trimming removed 3 bases at V and 0 bases at J, with 14 bases between. The table came from immunoSEQ multiplex PCR; TCRdb's copy has only in-frame clones and leaves some out. The table has around 58,000 clones, around 87% seen once; the top ten hold over 5%. The sample consisted of CD4+ or CD8+ T cells sorted from blood, taken in a trial of the OX40 agonist ivuxolimab. This clonotype was obtained from an adult with an advanced solid tumor such as melanoma, head and neck, liver or kidney cancer. The chain employs TRBV6-1 and TRBJ2-2; D is perhaps TRBD1 (6 bases). Here the CDR3 DNA reads TGTGCCAGCAGTGAGGGGGCAGGCTACACGAACACCGGGGAGCTGTTTTTT. It yields the protein CASSEGAGYTNTGELFF.